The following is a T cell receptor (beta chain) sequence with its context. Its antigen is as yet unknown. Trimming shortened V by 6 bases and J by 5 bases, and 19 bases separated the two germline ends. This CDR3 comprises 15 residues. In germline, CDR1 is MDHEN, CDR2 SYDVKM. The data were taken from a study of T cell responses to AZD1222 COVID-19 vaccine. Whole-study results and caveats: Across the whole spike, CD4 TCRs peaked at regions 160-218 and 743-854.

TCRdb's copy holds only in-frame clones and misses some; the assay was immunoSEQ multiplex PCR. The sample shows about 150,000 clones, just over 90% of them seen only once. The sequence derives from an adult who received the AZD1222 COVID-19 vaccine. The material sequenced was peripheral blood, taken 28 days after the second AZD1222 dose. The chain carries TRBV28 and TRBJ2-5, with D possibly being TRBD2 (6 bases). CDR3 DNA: TGTGCCAGCAGCTCAGCCGGGACTCCTGAGGAGACCCAGTACTTC. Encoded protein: CASSSAGTPEETQYF.